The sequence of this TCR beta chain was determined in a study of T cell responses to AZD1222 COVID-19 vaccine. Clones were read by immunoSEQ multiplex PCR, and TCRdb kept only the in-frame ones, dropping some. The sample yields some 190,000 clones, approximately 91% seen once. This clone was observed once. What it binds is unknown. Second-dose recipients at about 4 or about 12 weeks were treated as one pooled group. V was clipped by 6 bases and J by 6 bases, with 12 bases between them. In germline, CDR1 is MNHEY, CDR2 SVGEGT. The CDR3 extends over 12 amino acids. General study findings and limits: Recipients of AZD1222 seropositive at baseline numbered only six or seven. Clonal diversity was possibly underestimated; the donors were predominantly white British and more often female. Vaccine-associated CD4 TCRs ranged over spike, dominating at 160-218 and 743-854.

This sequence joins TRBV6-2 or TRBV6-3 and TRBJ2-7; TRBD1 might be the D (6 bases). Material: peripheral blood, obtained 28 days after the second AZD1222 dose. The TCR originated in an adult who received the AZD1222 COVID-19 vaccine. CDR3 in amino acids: CASSTGLSEQYF. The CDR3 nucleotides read TGTGCCAGCAGCACAGGGTTATCCGAGCAGTACTTC.